These 15 T cell receptor beta chains were sequenced from one sample in a study of blood T cell repertoires in COVID-19 (dated by TCRdb to 2018 to 2021). The library was built by means of the immunoSEQ multiplex PCR assay. TCRdb holds this immuneACCESS table with in-frame rearrangements only. Some clones are missing; in checked studies, unresolved V genes explain under half, and the rest has no known cause. A total of more than 300,000 clones appear in this sample, around 87% of them only once. Jointly, the top ten make up less than 11% of the sample. Sequenced input: peripheral blood. The source of these receptors is a woman in her 30s with COVID-19, enrolled during active disease.

The rearrangement uses TRBV11-2 and TRBJ2-6; a possible D gene is TRBD2 (6 bases). V was shortened by 1 base and J by 3 bases, with 13 bases between the two germline ends. This CDR3 comprises 17 residues. Germline V gene sequence: CDR1 SGHAT, CDR2 FQNNGV. CDR3 DNA: TGTGCCAGCAGCTTAGTAGGCGGGGCGGGTGGGGCCAACGTCCTGACTTTC. Protein sequence: CASSLVGGAGGANVLTF.

The chain employs TRBV18 and TRBJ1-2; 7 nucleotides match TRBD1. The CDR3 is 15 residues long. The V segment lost 2 bases and the J segment 0 bases; nucleotides outside the gene matches: 3. Looked up from germline, CDR1 is KGHSH and CDR2 is LQKENI. CDR3 nucleotide sequence: TGTGCCAGCTCACCAGACAGGGAAACTAACTATGGCTACACCTTC. It translates to CASSPDRETNYGYTF.

The chain has TRBV9 and TRBJ2-2; 7 nucleotides line up with TRBD1. Germline CDR1 is SGDLS and CDR2 is YYNGEE. V dropped 4 bases and J dropped 4; count of bases not matched to a gene: 7. The CDR3 totals 15 residues. The CDR3 reads CASSPWDSLTGELFF. In nucleotides, the CDR3 is TGTGCCAGCAGCCCGTGGGACAGTCTCACCGGGGAGCTGTTTTTT.

This sequence joins TRBV5-4 and TRBJ1-1; 10 bases fit TRBD1. Trimming cost V 2 bases and J 4 bases; bases outside gene matches: 11. Germline V gives CDR1 SGHNT, CDR2 YYREEE (reference sequence). The CDR3 has 17 amino acids. CDR3: CASSFRQGAPAGTEAFF. CDR3 nucleotide sequence: TGTGCCAGCAGCTTCCGACAGGGGGCACCCGCCGGCACTGAAGCTTTCTTT.

This clone was detected a few times. The rearrangement uses TRBV19 and TRBJ1-5; 9 bases agree with TRBD1. This CDR3 has 15 amino acids. The trim removed 4 bases at V and 3 bases at J, leaving 4 bases unmatched. The germline V gene encodes CDR1 LNHDA and CDR2 SQIVND (reference sequence). The CDR3 sequence is CASSRGTGNNQPQHF. Here the CDR3 DNA reads TGTGCCAGTAGTAGAGGGACAGGGAACAATCAGCCCCAGCATTTT.

J is TRBJ2-2 and V is TRBV7-2, with 7 nucleotides matching TRBD2. Germline CDR1 and CDR2: SGHTA and FQGNSA. The V segment lost 2 bases and the J segment 7 bases; nucleotides outside the gene matches: 4. This CDR3 has 14 residues. CDR3 sequence reads: CASSLSGKVGELFF. The CDR3 region has the DNA TGTGCCAGCAGCTTAAGCGGGAAGGTCGGGGAGCTGTTTTTT.

This clone occurred once. The gene calls are TRBV6-5 and TRBJ2-7; D possibly corresponds to TRBD2 (8 bases). V was clipped by 8 bases and J by 4 bases, with 21 bases between them. The germline V gene has CDR1 MNHEY and CDR2 SVGAGI. The CDR3 has 15 residues. The CDR3 here is CASRGGGSGSYEQYF. The CDR3 region has the DNA TGTGCCAGCCGAGGAGGGGGCAGCGGGAGTTACGAGCAGTACTTC.

The V gene is TRBV3-1 (or the pseudogene TRBV3-2), the J gene TRBJ2-7, with no clear D. Germline V gene sequence: CDR1 LGHDT, CDR2 YNNKEL (reference sequence). The CDR3 runs to 12 residues. Trimming stripped 1 base from V and 2 bases from J, with 3 bases between. The DNA for the CDR3 is TGTGCCAGCAGCCAAGTAACCTACGAGCAGTACTTC. This sequence encodes CASSQVTYEQYF.

The rearrangement uses TRBV7-9 and TRBJ2-5; 9 bases match TRBD1. Germline CDR1 SEHNR, CDR2 FQNEAQ (reference sequence). The CDR3 totals 16 residues. The junction had 11 bases not matched to a gene; V was cut back by 3 bases and J by 6 bases. CDR3 sequence (DNA): TGTGCCAGCAGCTTGGCGGGACAGGGATTAATCAAGACCCAGTACTTC. It translates to CASSLAGQGLIKTQYF.

The chain uses TRBV10-2 and TRBJ2-7; 9 nucleotides agree with TRBD1. Germline CDR1 WSHSY, CDR2 SAAADI. CDR3 length equals 13 residues. The ends lost 6 bases at V and 4 bases at J; junction bases unmatched: 4. The CDR3 loop is CASRGTGTYEQYF. The CDR3 nucleotides are TGCGCCAGCAGGGGGACAGGGACGTACGAGCAGTACTTC.

This clone was found a few times. The V call is TRBV6-5, the J call TRBJ1-1; 11 bases map to TRBD1. Germline V gene data show CDR1 as MNHEY and CDR2 as SVGAGI. The CDR3 is 14 amino acids. With V trimmed by 5 bases and J by 8 bases, 7 bases remained unmatched. Here the CDR3 DNA reads TGTGCCAGCAGTCCGGGACAGGGGGTCGGAGAAGCTTTCTTT. It specifies CASSPGQGVGEAFF.

V and J are TRBV30 and TRBJ2-5; possibly TRBD1 for D (6 bases). Germline V gene lookup returns CDR1 GTSNPN and CDR2 SVGIG (reference sequence). The CDR3 length is 15 residues. The germline V and J ends were trimmed by 0 bases and 5 bases, with 16 bases remaining between them. CDR3 coding DNA: TGTGCCTGGAGTGTTGGGGGCCTAAGGGGTGAGACCCAGTACTTC. It yields the protein CAWSVGGLRGETQYF.

CDR3 nucleotides: TGTGCCAGCAGCGTAGGCGGGAAGACCTACGAGCAGTACTTC. Translating it yields CASSVGGKTYEQYF. This chain links TRBV9 with TRBJ2-7; tentative D call: TRBD2 (6 bases). The CDR3 is 14 residues long. The ends were cut back, 0 bases at V and 2 bases at J, with 9 bases in the middle. Germline CDR1 reads SGDLS; CDR2 reads YYNGEE.

J is TRBJ2-1 and V is TRBV24-1; TRBD1 aligns across 8 bases. Germline lookup yields CDR1 KGHDR and CDR2 SFDVKD. The CDR3 loop spans 16 amino acids. J was trimmed by 2 bases and V by 3 bases; bases with no gene match: 5. CDR3 amino acids: CATSDQQGGAYNEQFF. The CDR3, as DNA: TGTGCCACCAGTGATCAACAGGGGGGAGCCTACAATGAGCAGTTCTTC.

The V and J genes are TRBV5-1 and TRBJ1-1, with TRBD1 matching 10 bases. The CDR3 spans 16 residues. Trimming at V came to 4 bases and at J to 1 base, leaving 7 bases not matched to a gene. Germline CDR1 reads SGHRS; CDR2 reads YFSETQ. The CDR3 nucleotides are TGCGCCAGCAGCCCGGGGGACAGGGGAGCGAACACTGAAGCTTTCTTT. This gives the protein CASSPGDRGANTEAFF.